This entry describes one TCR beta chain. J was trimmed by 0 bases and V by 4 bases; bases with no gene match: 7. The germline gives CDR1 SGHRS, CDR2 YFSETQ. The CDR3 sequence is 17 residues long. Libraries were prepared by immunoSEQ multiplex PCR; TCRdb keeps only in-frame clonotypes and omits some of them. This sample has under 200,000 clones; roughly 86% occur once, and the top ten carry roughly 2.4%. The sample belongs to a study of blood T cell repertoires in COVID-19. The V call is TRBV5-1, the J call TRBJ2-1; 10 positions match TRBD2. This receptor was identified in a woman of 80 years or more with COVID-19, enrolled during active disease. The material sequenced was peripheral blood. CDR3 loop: CASSAFASGSSYNEQFF. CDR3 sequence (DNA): TGCGCCAGCAGCGCATTCGCTAGCGGGAGCTCCTACAATGAGCAGTTCTTC.